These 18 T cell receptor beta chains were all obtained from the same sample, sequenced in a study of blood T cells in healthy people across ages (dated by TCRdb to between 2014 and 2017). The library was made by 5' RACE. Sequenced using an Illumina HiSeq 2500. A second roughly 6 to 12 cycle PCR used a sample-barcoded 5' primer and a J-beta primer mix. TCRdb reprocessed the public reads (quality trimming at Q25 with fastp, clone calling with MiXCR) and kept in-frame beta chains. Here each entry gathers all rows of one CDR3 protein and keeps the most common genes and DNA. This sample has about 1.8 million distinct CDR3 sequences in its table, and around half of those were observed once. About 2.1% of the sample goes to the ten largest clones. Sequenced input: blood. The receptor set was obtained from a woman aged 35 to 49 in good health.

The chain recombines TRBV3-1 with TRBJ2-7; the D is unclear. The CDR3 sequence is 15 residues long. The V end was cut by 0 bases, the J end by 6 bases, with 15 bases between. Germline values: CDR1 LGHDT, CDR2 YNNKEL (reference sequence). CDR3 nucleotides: TGTGCCAGCAGCCAAGACCCGGGCCTCAAGACCGAGCAGTACTTC. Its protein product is CASSQDPGLKTEQYF.

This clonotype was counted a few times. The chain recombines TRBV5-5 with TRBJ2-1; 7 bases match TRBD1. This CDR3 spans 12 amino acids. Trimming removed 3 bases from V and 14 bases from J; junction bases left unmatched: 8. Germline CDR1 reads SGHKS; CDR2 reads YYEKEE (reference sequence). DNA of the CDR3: TGTGCCAGCAGCTCAGGCAGGGGGTCCAAGTTCTTC. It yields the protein CASSSGRGSKFF.

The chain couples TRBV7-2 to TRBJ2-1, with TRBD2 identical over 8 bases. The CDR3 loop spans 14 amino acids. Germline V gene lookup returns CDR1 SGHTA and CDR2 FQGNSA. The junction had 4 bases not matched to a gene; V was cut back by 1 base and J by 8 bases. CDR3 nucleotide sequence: TGTGCCAGCAGCTTAGTCCCGGGGGGGTATGAGCAGTTCTTC. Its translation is CASSLVPGGYEQFF.

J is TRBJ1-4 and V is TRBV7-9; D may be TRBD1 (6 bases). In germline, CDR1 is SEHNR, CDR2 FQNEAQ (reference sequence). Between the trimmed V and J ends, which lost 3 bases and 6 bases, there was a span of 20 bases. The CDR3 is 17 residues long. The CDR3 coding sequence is TGTGCCAGCAGCTTCGGAACTAACAGGGATGCTGATGAAAAACTGTTTTTT. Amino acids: CASSFGTNRDADEKLFF. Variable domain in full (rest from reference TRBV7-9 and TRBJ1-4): DTGVSQNPRHKITKRGQNVTFRCDPISEHNRLYWYRQTLGQGPEFLTYFQNEAQLEKSRLLSDRFSAERPKGSFSTLEIQRTEQGDSAMYLCASSFGTNRDADEKLFFGSGTQLSVL.

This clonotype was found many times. Here the CDR3 reads CAISLRQGSLGYTF. The CDR3, as DNA: TGTGCCATCAGCTTACGACAGGGATCCTTGGGGTACACCTTC. The J gene is TRBJ1-2, the V gene TRBV10-3; 7 nucleotides match TRBD1. The CDR3 covers 14 residues. The V segment lost 6 bases and the J segment 11 bases; nucleotides outside the gene matches: 15. From germline, CDR1 is ENHRY and CDR2 SYGVKD.

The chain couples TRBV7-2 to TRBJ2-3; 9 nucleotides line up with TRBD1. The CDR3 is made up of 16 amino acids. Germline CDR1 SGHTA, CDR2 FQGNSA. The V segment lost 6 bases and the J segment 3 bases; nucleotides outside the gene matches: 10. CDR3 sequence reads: CASRTRDRVLTDTQYF. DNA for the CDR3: TGTGCCAGCAGGACCCGGGACAGGGTATTAACAGATACGCAGTATTTT.

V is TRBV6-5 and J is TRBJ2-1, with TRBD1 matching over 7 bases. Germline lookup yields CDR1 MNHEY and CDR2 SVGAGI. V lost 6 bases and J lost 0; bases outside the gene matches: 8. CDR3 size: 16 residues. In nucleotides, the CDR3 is TGTGCCAGCAGCCCGACAGGGTGGGGCTCCTACAATGAGCAGTTCTTC. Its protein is CASSPTGWGSYNEQFF.

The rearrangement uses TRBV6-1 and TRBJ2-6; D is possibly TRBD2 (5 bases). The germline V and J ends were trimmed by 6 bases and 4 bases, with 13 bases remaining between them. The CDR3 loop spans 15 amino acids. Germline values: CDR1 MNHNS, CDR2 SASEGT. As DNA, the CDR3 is TGTGCCAGCAGGCCACTAGATTCCGGGGCCAACGTCCTGACTTTC. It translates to CASRPLDSGANVLTF.

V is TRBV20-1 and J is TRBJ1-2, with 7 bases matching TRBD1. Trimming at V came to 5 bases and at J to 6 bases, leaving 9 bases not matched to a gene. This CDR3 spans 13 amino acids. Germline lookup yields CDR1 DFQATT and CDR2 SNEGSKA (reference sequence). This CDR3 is CSAGKTGINGYTF. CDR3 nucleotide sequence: TGCAGTGCTGGAAAGACAGGGATCAATGGCTACACCTTC.

In DNA, the CDR3 is TGTGCCAGCCCCGGGGGGGCGCCTAGGTATGGCTACACCTTC. Translation: CASPGGAPRYGYTF. The J gene is TRBJ1-2, the V gene TRBV27; possibly TRBD1 for D (6 bases). V lost 8 bases, J lost 5 bases, and 18 bases lay in between. The CDR3 runs 14 residues. CDR1 MNHEY and CDR2 SMNVEV come from the germline V gene (reference sequence).

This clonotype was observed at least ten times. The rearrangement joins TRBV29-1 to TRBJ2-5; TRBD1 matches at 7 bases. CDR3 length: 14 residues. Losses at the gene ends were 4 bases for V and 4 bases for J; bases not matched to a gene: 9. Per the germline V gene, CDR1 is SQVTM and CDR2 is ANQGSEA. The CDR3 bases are TGCAGCGTTGCCGGGACAGCAACCGGAGAGACCCAGTACTTC. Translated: CSVAGTATGETQYF.

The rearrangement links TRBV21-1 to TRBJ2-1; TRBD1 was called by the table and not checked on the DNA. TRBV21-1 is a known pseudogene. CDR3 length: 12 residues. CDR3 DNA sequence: TGTGCCAGCATCCCCGGGCCATTTGGGCAGTTCTTC. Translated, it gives CASIPGPFGQFF.

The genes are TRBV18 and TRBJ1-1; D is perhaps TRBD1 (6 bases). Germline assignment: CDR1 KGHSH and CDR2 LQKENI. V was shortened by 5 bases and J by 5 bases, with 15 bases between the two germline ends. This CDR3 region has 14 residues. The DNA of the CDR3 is TGTGCCAGCTCATACTCTACAGGGAGGACTGAAGCTTTCTTT. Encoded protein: CASSYSTGRTEAFF.

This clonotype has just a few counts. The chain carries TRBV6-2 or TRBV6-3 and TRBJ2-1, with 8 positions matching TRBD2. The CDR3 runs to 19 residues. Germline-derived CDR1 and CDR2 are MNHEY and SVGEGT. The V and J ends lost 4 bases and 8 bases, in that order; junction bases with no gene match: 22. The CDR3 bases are TGTGCCAGCAGTTCCAATGGTGGGCAGCGGGGGCTGCTCTGGGATGAGCAGTTCTTC. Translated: CASSSNGGQRGLLWDEQFF.

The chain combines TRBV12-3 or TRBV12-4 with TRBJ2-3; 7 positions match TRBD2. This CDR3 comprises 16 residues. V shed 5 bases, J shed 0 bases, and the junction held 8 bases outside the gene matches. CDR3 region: CASSPGLSTSTDTQYF. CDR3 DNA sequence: TGTGCCAGCAGTCCGGGACTATCAACTAGCACAGATACGCAGTATTTT.

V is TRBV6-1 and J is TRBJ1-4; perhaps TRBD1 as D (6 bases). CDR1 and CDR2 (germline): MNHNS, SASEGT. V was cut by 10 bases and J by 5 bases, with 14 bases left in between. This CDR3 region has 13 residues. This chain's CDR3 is CATQGLVNEKLFF. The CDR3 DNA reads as TGTGCCACCCAGGGGTTGGTAAATGAAAAACTGTTTTTT.

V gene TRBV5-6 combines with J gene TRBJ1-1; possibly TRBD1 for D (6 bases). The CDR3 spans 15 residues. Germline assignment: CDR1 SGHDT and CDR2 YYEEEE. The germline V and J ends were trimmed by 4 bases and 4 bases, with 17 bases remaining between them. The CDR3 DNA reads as TGTGCCAGCAGCCCATCGAGGGGGAGGACCACTGAAGCTTTCTTT. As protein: CASSPSRGRTTEAFF.

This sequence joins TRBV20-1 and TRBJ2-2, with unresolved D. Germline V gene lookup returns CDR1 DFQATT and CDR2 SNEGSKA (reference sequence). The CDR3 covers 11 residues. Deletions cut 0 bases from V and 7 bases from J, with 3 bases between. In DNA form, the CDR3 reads TGCAGTGCTAGAGATGTCGGGGAGCTGTTTTTT. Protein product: CSARDVGELFF.